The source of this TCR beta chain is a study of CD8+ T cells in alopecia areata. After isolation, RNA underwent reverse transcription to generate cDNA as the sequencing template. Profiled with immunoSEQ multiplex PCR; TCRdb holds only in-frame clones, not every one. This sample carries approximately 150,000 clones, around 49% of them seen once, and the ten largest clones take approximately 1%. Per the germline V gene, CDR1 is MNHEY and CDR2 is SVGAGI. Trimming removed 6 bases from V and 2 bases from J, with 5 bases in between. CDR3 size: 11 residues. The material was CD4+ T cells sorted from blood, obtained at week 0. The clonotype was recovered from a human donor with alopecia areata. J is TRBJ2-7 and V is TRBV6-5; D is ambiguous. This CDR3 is CASSQTYEQYF. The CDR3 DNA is TGTGCCAGCAGCCAGACCTACGAGCAGTACTTC.